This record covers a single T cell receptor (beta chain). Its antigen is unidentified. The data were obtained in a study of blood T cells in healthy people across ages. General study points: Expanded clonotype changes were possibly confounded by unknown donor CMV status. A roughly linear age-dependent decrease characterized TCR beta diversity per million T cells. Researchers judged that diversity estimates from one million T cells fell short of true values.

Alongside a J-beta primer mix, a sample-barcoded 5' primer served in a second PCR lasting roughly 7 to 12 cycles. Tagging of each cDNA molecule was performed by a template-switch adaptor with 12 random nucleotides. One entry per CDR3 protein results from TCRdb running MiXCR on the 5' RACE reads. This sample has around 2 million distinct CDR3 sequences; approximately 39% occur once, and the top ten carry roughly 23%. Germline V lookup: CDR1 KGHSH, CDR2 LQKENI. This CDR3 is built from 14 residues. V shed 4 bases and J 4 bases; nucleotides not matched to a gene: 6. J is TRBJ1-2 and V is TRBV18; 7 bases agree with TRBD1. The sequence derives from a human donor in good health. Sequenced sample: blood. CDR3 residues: CASSRDREPYGYTF. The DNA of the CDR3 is TGTGCCAGCTCACGAGACAGGGAACCCTATGGCTACACCTTC.